These 5 T cell receptor beta chains were all obtained from the same sample, sequenced in a study of T cells in Graves' hyperthyroidism and ophthalmopathy. TCR beta CDR3 regions were amplified from RNA. When the TCR CDR3 underwent first-round RT-PCR, the HTBI primer set was used. TCRdb itself ran the multiplex PCR reads through MiXCR, one entry per CDR3 protein. The data contain about 590,000 distinct CDR3 sequences, over 12% of them singletons. Source material: blood. These receptors were collected from a woman younger than 30 with Graves' ophthalmopathy.

This clonotype was seen many times. The rearrangement links TRBV3-1 to TRBJ1-1, with D possibly being TRBD1 (6 bases). Germline V gene data show CDR1 as LGHDT and CDR2 as YNNKEL (reference sequence). The CDR3 is 15 amino acids. V was shortened by 4 bases and J by 1 base, with 13 bases between the two germline ends. The CDR3, as DNA: TGTGCCAGCAGCCCCGGATCAGGGGCGAACACTGAAGCTTTCTTT. It codes for CASSPGSGANTEAFF.

The rearrangement links TRBV19 to TRBJ2-1, with D possibly being TRBD2 (5 bases). The germline V and J ends were trimmed by 1 base and 2 bases, with 9 bases remaining between them. Germline V gives CDR1 LNHDA, CDR2 SQIVND (reference sequence). The CDR3 covers 15 residues. The CDR3: CASSIVSAAYNEQFF. The CDR3 DNA reads as TGTGCCAGTAGTATAGTTAGCGCCGCCTACAATGAGCAGTTCTTC.

This clonotype has a count of ten or more. This chain uses TRBV12-3 or TRBV12-4 with TRBJ1-5; no clear D. The CDR3 consists of 12 residues. The V end was cut by 4 bases, the J end by 5 bases, with 6 bases between. The CDR3 nucleotides read TGTGCCAGCAGTTCGGATGATCAGCCCCAGCATTTT. It is translated as CASSSDDQPQHF.

The gene calls are TRBV7-2 and TRBJ2-2, with 13 bases fitting TRBD2. Germline CDR1 reads SGHTA; CDR2 reads FQGNSA. V dropped 5 bases and J dropped 5; count of bases not matched to a gene: 5. The CDR3 is made up of 16 amino acids. CDR3 sequence (DNA): TGTGCCAGCAGCGGCGGGACTAGCGGGGTAACCGGGGAGCTGTTTTTT. It encodes CASSGGTSGVTGELFF.

The sample holds many counts of this clonotype. The chain couples TRBV12-5 to TRBJ2-1, with a possible D match to TRBD2 (5 bases). Trimming shortened V by 2 bases and J by 0 bases, and 17 bases separated the two germline ends. Germline loops: CDR1 LGHNT, CDR2 FRNRAP. The CDR3 is 18 residues long. The CDR3 sequence: CASGLTPKAGSSYNEQFF. The DNA for the CDR3 is TGTGCTAGTGGTTTGACTCCCAAGGCGGGCAGCTCCTACAATGAGCAGTTCTTC.